The rows below give T cell receptor beta chains drawn from one sample of a study of shared clonotypes between healthy human individuals. Clones were sequenced by immunoSEQ multiplex PCR, and TCRdb holds only the in-frame ones, with some missing. Among 2 million to 2.5 million clones listed, roughly 93% were seen once. The sequenced sample was naive CD4+ T cells from PBMCs. These receptors were taken from a man between 18 and 35 years old in good health. Some clones in this sample may be carry-over from other donors' samples. Each CDR3 is given with its conserved first and last residue. Each record gives: V gene, J gene, clone size, D gene, CDR3 protein, CDR3 DNA. D genes are given only for firm matches. Expanded clones get a size class; other rows say once, few or many, or leave the size out.

V gene: TRBV6-5; J gene: TRBJ2-7; clone size: NA; D gene: TRBD1; CDR3 protein: CASSPGRQGKYEQYF; CDR3 DNA: TGTGCCAGCAGCCCCGGTAGACAGGGGAAATACGAGCAGTACTTC
V gene: TRBV7-9; J gene: TRBJ2-2; clone size: NA; D gene: TRBD2; CDR3 protein: CASSLGVAGVVTGELFF; CDR3 DNA: TGTGCCAGCAGCTTAGGGGTCGCGGGAGTTGTCACCGGGGAGCTGTTTTTT
V gene: TRBV19; J gene: TRBJ2-7; clone size: NA; D gene: TRBD2; CDR3 protein: CASSIGSGSYEQYF; CDR3 DNA: TGTGCCAGTAGTATAGGTAGCGGGAGCTACGAGCAGTACTTC
V gene: TRBV27; J gene: TRBJ2-7; clone size: NA; D gene: TRBD2; CDR3 protein: CASSPLSSGGYEQYF; CDR3 DNA: TGTGCCAGCAGTCCCCTTTCGAGCGGGGGCTACGAGCAGTACTTC
V gene: TRBV6-1; J gene: TRBJ2-1; clone size: once; D gene: TRBD2; CDR3 protein: CASSPGLASDNEQFF; CDR3 DNA: TGTGCCAGCAGTCCGGGACTAGCGAGCGACAATGAGCAGTTCTTC
V gene: TRBV5-6; J gene: TRBJ2-3; clone size: NA; D gene: NA; CDR3 protein: CASSSGTDTQYF; CDR3 DNA: TGTGCCAGCAGCTCCGGGACAGATACGCAGTATTTT
V gene: TRBV27; J gene: TRBJ2-4; clone size: NA; D gene: NA; CDR3 protein: CASSLSRSSGIQYF; CDR3 DNA: TGTGCCAGCAGTTTATCGAGGAGTAGCGGCATTCAGTACTTC
V gene: TRBV14; J gene: TRBJ2-6; clone size: NA; D gene: NA; CDR3 protein: CASSTVLGANVLTF; CDR3 DNA: TGTGCCAGCAGCACCGTATTAGGGGCCAACGTCCTGACTTTC
V gene: TRBV5-6; J gene: TRBJ1-3; clone size: NA; D gene: TRBD1; CDR3 protein: CASSLGPGGNTIYF; CDR3 DNA: TGTGCCAGCAGCTTGGGTCCAGGGGGGAACACCATATATTTT
V gene: TRBV5-1; J gene: TRBJ2-1; clone size: NA; D gene: TRBD1; CDR3 protein: CASSLWTGGNNEQFF; CDR3 DNA: TGCGCCAGCAGCTTGTGGACAGGGGGGAACAATGAGCAGTTCTTC